Shown below are 16 T cell receptor beta chains from a single sample sequenced in a study of blood T cell repertoires in COVID-19. Here immunoSEQ multiplex PCR was the method, and the copy in TCRdb shows in-frame clones only, minus some. In the table there are some 110,000 clones, less than 85% of which are singletons. Sequencing was carried out using peripheral blood. Receptors originate from a man aged 45-65 years with acute or convalescent COVID-19.

This chain uses TRBV7-2 with TRBJ1-1, with D possibly matching TRBD1 (6 bases). The germline V gene encodes CDR1 SGHTA and CDR2 FQGNSA. The CDR3 consists of 13 residues. V shed 5 bases and J shed 4 bases, with 11 bases lying between them. CDR3 protein: CASSHTGLTEAFF. CDR3 bases: TGTGCCAGCAGCCATACAGGGCTCACTGAAGCTTTCTTT.

The genes are TRBV10-3 and TRBJ1-4; D is unresolved. The CDR3 is 13 amino acids. The V end lost 1 base, the J end lost 7 bases, and 7 bases lay between the germline ends. CDR1 is ENHRY and CDR2 is SYGVKD in the germline V gene. The CDR3, as DNA: TGTGCCATCAGTGAGTTAGAGTTTGAAAAACTGTTTTTT. Amino acid sequence: CAISELEFEKLFF.

As DNA, the CDR3 is TGTGCCAGCAGTCCTATGGACTACAACTCCTACGAGCAGTACTTC. Translation: CASSPMDYNSYEQYF. J is TRBJ2-7 and V is TRBV28; a weak D match, TRBD2 (6 bases). This CDR3 region has 15 residues. Germline V gives CDR1 MDHEN, CDR2 SYDVKM. The ends were cut back, 5 bases at V and 0 bases at J, with 14 bases in the middle.

V gene TRBV7-8 combines with J gene TRBJ1-5, with D perhaps matching TRBD1 (6 bases). This CDR3 contains 15 residues. V gave up 5 bases and J gave up 6 bases, with 17 bases separating them. Germline V gene lookup returns CDR1 SGHVS and CDR2 FQNEAQ. The CDR3 reads CASSILQGPSQPQHF. The CDR3 nucleotides are TGTGCCAGCAGCATATTACAGGGCCCTAGTCAGCCCCAGCATTTT.

This clone turned up a few times. The CDR3 loop is CASIPGGSYEQYF. CDR3 DNA sequence: TGTGCCAGCATACCGGGAGGTTCCTACGAGCAGTACTTC. The chain has TRBV28 and TRBJ2-7; TRBD2 agrees at 7 bases. Germline CDR1 and CDR2: MDHEN and SYDVKM. V lost 7 bases and J lost 1; bases outside the gene matches: 4. The CDR3 is made up of 13 amino acids.

V usage is TRBV7-2 and J usage is TRBJ2-7; 9 positions match TRBD1. Germline loops: CDR1 SGHTA, CDR2 FQGNSA. J gave up 0 bases and V 7 bases, and 7 bases lay outside the gene matches. The CDR3 is made up of 15 amino acids. In nucleotides, the CDR3 is TGTGCCAGCACTCTAGGGACAGGGAGCTCCTACGAGCAGTACTTC. Amino acids: CASTLGTGSSYEQYF.

The chain links TRBV5-1 to TRBJ2-3; 7 nucleotides align to TRBD1. CDR1 is SGHRS, CDR2 YFSETQ, per germline. The length of the CDR3 is 16 residues. Losses at the gene ends were 4 bases for V and 1 base for J; bases not matched to a gene: 9. This chain's CDR3 is CASSPPLQGGTDTQYF. The CDR3 coding sequence is TGCGCCAGCAGCCCACCTCTGCAGGGGGGCACAGATACGCAGTATTTT.

The gene calls are TRBV18 and TRBJ2-3, with 13 positions matching TRBD2. The CDR3 has 18 residues. The trim removed 0 bases at V and 7 bases at J, leaving 10 bases unmatched. Germline CDR1 and CDR2: KGHSH and LQKENI. The CDR3 sequence is CASSPPQSGLAGSNTQYF. The CDR3 coding sequence is TGTGCCAGCTCACCACCGCAATCGGGACTAGCGGGGTCAAATACGCAGTATTTT.

The chain is built from TRBV11-2 and TRBJ1-4; D is perhaps TRBD1 (5 bases). This CDR3 comprises 14 residues. V was clipped by 2 bases and J by 11 bases, with 15 bases between them. Germline V gene sequence: CDR1 SGHAT, CDR2 FQNNGV. CDR3 amino acids: CASSLWSGGGKLFF. DNA of the CDR3: TGTGCCAGCAGCTTATGGTCGGGGGGAGGGAAACTGTTTTTT.

The chain joins TRBV6-5 to TRBJ1-1; D perhaps matches TRBD1 (5 bases). Trimming took off 0 bases at V and 4 bases at J, with 12 bases between the two ends. Per germline, CDR1 MNHEY and CDR2 SVGAGI. CDR3 size: 15 residues. CDR3 nucleotides: TGTGCCAGCAGTTACTCGACTGCAGGGTCCACTGAAGCTTTCTTT. Protein: CASSYSTAGSTEAFF.

The genes are TRBV4-2 and TRBJ1-2, with TRBD1 matching 7 bases. V lost 2 bases to trimming and J lost 4 bases; unmatched junction nucleotides: 13. CDR1 LGHNA and CDR2 YNFKEQ come from the germline V gene. The CDR3 runs to 17 residues. The chain's CDR3 is CASSQIGSGTESYGYTF. CDR3 coding DNA: TGTGCCAGCAGCCAAATCGGATCCGGGACAGAAAGCTATGGCTACACCTTC.

This clone was seen only once. V usage is TRBV6-6 and J usage is TRBJ2-5; D might be TRBD2 (8 bases). This CDR3 comprises 14 residues. Germline loops: CDR1 MNHNY, CDR2 SVGAGI (reference sequence). Trimming left V 8 bases short and J 3 bases short, with 16 bases between. CDR3 nucleotide sequence: TGTGCCAGCGGCCGGGGGGGGACAGAAGAGACCCAGTACTTC. Its protein product is CASGRGGTEETQYF.

V and J are TRBV12-3 or TRBV12-4 and TRBJ2-4; a possible D gene is TRBD2 (5 bases). V was clipped by 8 bases and J by 9 bases, with 14 bases between them. The length of the CDR3 is 12 residues. The CDR3 bases are TGTGCCAGCTGTGCGGGCCTTTCCATTCAGTACTTC. Protein: CASCAGLSIQYF.

V is TRBV5-1 and J is TRBJ1-1; possible D gene TRBD1, 5 bases. The length of the CDR3 is 16 residues. V was shortened by 1 base and J by 0 bases, with 13 bases between the two germline ends. Per the germline V gene, CDR1 is SGHRS and CDR2 is YFSETQ. The CDR3 is CASSLNDMDMNTEAFF. CDR3 sequence (DNA): TGCGCCAGCAGCTTGAATGACATGGACATGAACACTGAAGCTTTCTTT. Looking up the rest from reference TRBV5-1 and TRBJ1-1 gives the full variable domain: KAGVTQTPRYLIKTRGQQVTLSCSPISGHRSVSWYQQTPGQGLQFLFEYFSETQRNKGNFPGRFSGRQFSNSRSEMNVSTLELGDSALYLCASSLNDMDMNTEAFFGQGTRLTVV.

The gene calls are TRBV20-1 and TRBJ1-1; D remains unclear. V gave up 4 bases and J gave up 11 bases, with 14 bases separating them. CDR3 length equals 11 residues. CDR1 DFQATT and CDR2 SNEGSKA come from the germline V gene (reference sequence). The CDR3 DNA follows: TGCAGTGCTATAAGTTTCGGTTTTGCTTTCTTT. This sequence encodes CSAISFGFAFF.

The chain is built from TRBV6-5 and TRBJ2-3, with TRBD2 identical over 13 bases. V dropped 8 bases and J dropped 4; count of bases not matched to a gene: 3. Germline assignment: CDR1 MNHEY and CDR2 SVGAGI. This CDR3 region has 14 residues. CDR3 nucleotides: TGTGCCAGCTTACTAGCGGGGGGGGCAGATACGCAGTATTTT. Its protein is CASLLAGGADTQYF.